This T cell receptor (beta chain) was identified in a study of technical replicates of blood from a few donors. The repertoire was sequenced with immunoSEQ multiplex PCR; TCRdb's copy has only in-frame clones and lacks some. Of approximately 50,000 clones in the sample, approximately 95% were seen once. The CDR3 totals 13 residues. Per germline, CDR1 GTSNPN and CDR2 SVGIG (reference sequence). Sequencing was performed on T cells isolated from PBMCs. The genes are TRBV30 and TRBJ1-1; 7 bases fit TRBD1. The receptor was derived from a human donor in good health. The chain's CDR3 is CAYSNQGGTEAFF. CDR3 sequence (DNA): TGTGCTTATAGTAATCAGGGGGGCACTGAAGCTTTCTTT.